This T cell receptor (beta chain) was recorded in a study of CD8 T cells in Susac syndrome. On this clonotype: Its antigen is unknown.

The authors sequenced TCR beta from blood CD8+ and CD4+ T cells. Purification of the CD8+ and CD4+ T cells relied on negative isolation, and TEMRA cells underwent FACS enrichment. Study findings and constraints: None of the CD4+ T cell repertoires in Susac syndrome showed clonal expansion.

The CDR3 sequence is 15 residues long. Germline V gene lookup returns CDR1 SQVTM and CDR2 ANQGSEA. Random hexamers primed reverse transcription of roughly 0.45 to 1 ug RNA. TCRdb processed the immunoSEQ multiplex PCR reads anew with MiXCR; each CDR3 protein has one entry. The repertoire holds approximately 150,000 distinct CDR3 sequences, with approximately 96% as singletons. This chain links TRBV29-1 with TRBJ1-2; possible D gene TRBD1, 6 bases. The sequence was obtained from a human donor with Susac syndrome. What was sequenced was CD4+ T cells from PBMCs. This CDR3 reads CTYRTADRGRGGYTF. CDR3 bases: TGCACCTACCGGACAGCCGACCGAGGGAGGGGTGGCTACACCTTC.